The 17 T cell receptor beta chains given below trace back to one sample, sequenced in a study of T cell responses to AZD1222 COVID-19 vaccine. The assay was immunoSEQ multiplex PCR, and TCRdb's table has in-frame clones only and misses some. The repertoire includes around 160,000 clones, about 90% of them detected once, and approximately 5.2% sits in the top ten. Sequenced material: peripheral blood, taken on day 0 of AZD1222 vaccination. The receptors here all came from an adult in good health.

The chain combines TRBV5-4 with TRBJ1-1, with no clear D. V was cut by 5 bases and J by 3 bases, with 11 bases left in between. The CDR3 has 13 amino acids. In germline, CDR1 is SGHNT, CDR2 YYREEE (reference sequence). CDR3 sequence: CASRPQWDTEAFF. The CDR3 region has the DNA TGTGCCAGCAGACCACAGTGGGACACTGAAGCTTTCTTT.

This clone was observed a single time. The CDR3 sequence: CASSQTPGEQYF. The CDR3 nucleotides read TGTGCCAGCAGCCAAACCCCAGGGGAGCAGTACTTC. V gene TRBV3-1 (or the pseudogene TRBV3-2) combines with J gene TRBJ2-7; a possible D gene is TRBD1 (5 bases). The CDR3 totals 12 residues. The germline V gene encodes CDR1 LGHDT and CDR2 YNNKEL (reference sequence). V was clipped by 2 bases and J by 7 bases, with 9 bases between them.

The chain has TRBV7-7 and TRBJ1-4; D unresolved. Trimming shortened V by 5 bases and J by 8 bases, and 12 bases separated the two germline ends. This CDR3 is 13 amino acids long. Germline CDR1 SSHAT, CDR2 FNYEAQ (reference sequence). The CDR3 DNA follows: TGTGCCAGCAGCCCCGAAGCCGGCGAAAAACTGTTTTTT. Translated, it gives CASSPEAGEKLFF.

To note about this clone: This same CDR3 is encoded by further DNA sequences in the sample. This chain links TRBV7-9 with TRBJ2-1; D unclear. Per germline, CDR1 SEHNR and CDR2 FQNEAQ (reference sequence). V lost 2 bases to trimming and J lost 0 bases, with 5 bases between them. This CDR3 comprises 14 residues. In nucleotides, the CDR3 is TGTGCCAGCAGCTTAAGGAGCTCCTACAATGAGCAGTTCTTC. Its protein is CASSLRSSYNEQFF. Variable domain in full (rest from reference TRBV7-9 and TRBJ2-1): DTGVSQNPRHKITKRGQNVTFRCDPISEHNRLYWYRQTLGQGPEFLTYFQNEAQLEKSRLLSDRFSAERPKGSFSTLEIQRTEQGDSAMYLCASSLRSSYNEQFFGPGTRLTVL.

The V gene is TRBV19, the J gene TRBJ1-1; D not resolved. The germline gives CDR1 LNHDA, CDR2 SQIVND (reference sequence). The CDR3 is made up of 14 amino acids. Trimming pared 2 bases from V and 0 bases from J, leaving 7 bases between. The CDR3 nucleotides read TGTGCCAGTAGTATAAGTCAGTTGAACACTGAAGCTTTCTTT. It codes for CASSISQLNTEAFF.

CDR3 nucleotide sequence: TGTGCCAGCAGGGCGGGAGGTAGCTCCTACGAGCAGTACTTC. The encoded protein is CASRAGGSSYEQYF. The genes are TRBV11-1 and TRBJ2-7; TRBD2 matches 8 bases. Trimming took 6 bases from V and 0 from J; bases not matched to a gene: 4. Germline loops: CDR1 SGHAT, CDR2 FQDESV (reference sequence). This CDR3 has 14 residues.

The chain carries TRBV7-3 and TRBJ2-1, with D perhaps matching TRBD2 (6 bases). The CDR3 length is 14 residues. Germline CDR1 is SGHTA and CDR2 is FQGTGA. Trimming took 2 bases from V and 2 from J, leaving 7 bases between them. The CDR3 loop reads CASSLAGTYNEQFF. DNA for the CDR3: TGTGCCAGCAGCTTAGCGGGGACCTACAATGAGCAGTTCTTC.

This clone was recorded once. The V and J genes are TRBV5-4 and TRBJ2-7; a possible D gene is TRBD1 (7 bases). The CDR3 extends over 14 amino acids. Germline CDR1 is SGHNT and CDR2 is YYREEE (reference sequence). V shed 4 bases and J shed 3 bases, with 14 bases lying between them. The CDR3 here is CASSLGGGDYEQYF. The DNA for the CDR3 is TGTGCCAGCAGCCTAGGGGGCGGGGACTACGAGCAGTACTTC. Looking up the rest from reference TRBV5-4 and TRBJ2-7 gives the full variable domain: ETGVTQSPTHLIKTRGQQVTLRCSSQSGHNTVSWYQQALGQGPQFIFQYYREEENGRGNFPPRFSGLQFPNYSSELNVNALELDDSALYLCASSLGGGDYEQYFGPGTRLTVT.

This clone was seen once. The chain employs TRBV4-3 and TRBJ2-1; the D gene is possibly TRBD2 (5 bases). The length of the CDR3 is 16 residues. Germline V gene data show CDR1 as LGHNA and CDR2 as YSLEER. V lost 1 base to trimming and J lost 2 bases, with 12 bases between them. The CDR3 sequence: CASSQAELGTYNEQFF. The CDR3 nucleotides are TGCGCCAGCAGCCAAGCGGAACTAGGCACCTACAATGAGCAGTTCTTC.

This sequence joins TRBV28 and TRBJ1-5; D perhaps matches TRBD1 (6 bases). CDR1 and CDR2 (germline): MDHEN, SYDVKM. V gave up 7 bases and J gave up 8 bases, with 18 bases separating them. The CDR3 is 14 residues long. CDR3 coding DNA: TGTGCCAGCAAGCCGACAGGACCCAGGGAGCCCCAGCATTTT. This gives the protein CASKPTGPREPQHF.

The rearrangement links TRBV3-1 (or the pseudogene TRBV3-2) to TRBJ2-1, with 7 bases identical to TRBD2. The V segment lost 2 bases and the J segment 9 bases; nucleotides outside the gene matches: 13. CDR3 length equals 16 residues. Germline CDR1 is LGHDT and CDR2 is YNNKEL (reference sequence). The CDR3 sequence: CASSQRELAEAGEQFF. The CDR3 DNA reads as TGTGCCAGCAGCCAACGGGAGCTAGCGGAGGCGGGTGAGCAGTTCTTC.

The chain couples TRBV15 to TRBJ2-5; 7 nucleotides align to TRBD1. Germline V gene data show CDR1 as LNHNV and CDR2 as YYDKDF (reference sequence). The CDR3 contains 16 residues. Unmatched junction bases numbered 7, after V lost 0 bases and J lost 3 bases. The CDR3 protein is CATSRDPRTGKETQYF. DNA for the CDR3: TGTGCCACCAGCAGAGACCCTAGGACAGGAAAAGAGACCCAGTACTTC.

The chain recombines TRBV4-1 with TRBJ2-2; D may be TRBD1 (6 bases). Between the trimmed V and J ends, which lost 10 bases and 4 bases, there was a span of 16 bases. This CDR3 has 14 amino acids. Germline V lookup: CDR1 MGHRA, CDR2 YSYEKL. CDR3 amino acids: CATRDQGGTGELFF. The CDR3 nucleotides are TGCGCCACCAGAGACCAAGGGGGCACCGGGGAGCTGTTTTTT.

This clone was seen a handful of times. The chain combines TRBV2 with TRBJ1-5; TRBD1 might be the D (5 bases). The CDR3 consists of 13 residues. Germline CDR1 is SNHLY and CDR2 is FYNNEI. The V end was cut by 3 bases, the J end by 9 bases, with 12 bases between. CDR3 nucleotides: TGTGCCAGCAGTGATGCGGGGGGATCGCCCCAGCATTTT. It codes for CASSDAGGSPQHF.

The J gene is TRBJ1-1, the V gene TRBV4-1; D unresolved. From germline, CDR1 is MGHRA and CDR2 YSYEKL. V lost 4 bases and J 3 bases, leaving 15 bases between the germline ends. The CDR3 contains 15 residues. The chain's CDR3 is CASSREYRADTEAFF. The CDR3 nucleotides are TGCGCCAGCAGCCGAGAGTACCGGGCGGACACTGAAGCTTTCTTT.

The rearrangement links TRBV28 to TRBJ2-1; 7 nucleotides agree with TRBD2. The CDR3 covers 11 residues. The germline CDR1 and CDR2 sequences are MDHEN and SYDVKM. Unmatched junction bases numbered 2, after V lost 8 bases and J lost 7 bases. CDR3 region: CASEAGNEQFF. In DNA form, the CDR3 reads TGTGCCAGCGAAGCGGGAAATGAGCAGTTCTTC.

This chain uses TRBV7-9 with TRBJ2-7; possibly TRBD1 for D (6 bases). The V end lost 1 base, the J end lost 5 bases, and 9 bases lay between the germline ends. The CDR3 has 13 amino acids. CDR1 SEHNR and CDR2 FQNEAQ come from the germline V gene (reference sequence). CDR3: CASSLEGHHEQYF. CDR3 nucleotide sequence: TGTGCCAGCAGCTTAGAGGGACACCACGAGCAGTACTTC.